The 5 T cell receptor beta chains below come from one sample, sequenced in a study of T cell clusters in autoimmune cytopenias. About 39,000 genome equivalents of blood DNA were amplified for TRB. TRB rearrangements were amplified by touch-down multiplex PCR with mixed TRB-A/B primers. TCRdb reanalyzed the multiplex PCR reads and collapses them to one entry per CDR3 protein, without DNA. Its table records about 5,000 distinct CDR3 sequences. The material sequenced was peripheral blood. Receptors were obtained from a human donor with an autoimmune cytopenia or autoimmune hepatitis (not recorded which).

This clonotype counts as medium-sized by frequency. The chain carries TRBV5-5 and TRBJ1-4; the TCRdb D gene call, TRBD1, has no DNA to confirm it. From germline, CDR1 is SGHKS and CDR2 YYEKEE (reference sequence). The CDR3 consists of 15 residues. CDR3 loop: CASSLASRGEKKLFF. The variable domain in full, with the rest retrieved from reference TRBV5-5 and TRBJ1-4, is DAGVTQSPTHLIKTRGQQVTLRCSPISGHKSVSWYQQVLGQGPQFIFQYYEKEERGRGNFPDRFSARQFPNYSSELNVNALLLGDSALYLCASSLASRGEKKLFFGSGTQLSVL.

This clonotype is classed as medium-sized by frequency. The chain has TRBV6-5 and TRBJ1-3; TCRdb indicates TRBD1, and absent DNA this call remains unverified. In germline, CDR1 is MNHEY, CDR2 SVGAGI. The CDR3 contains 15 residues. CDR3 sequence: CASSYSGATGNTIYF.

Considering frequency, this clonotype is medium-sized. V usage is TRBV15 and J usage is TRBJ1-4; TCRdb returns TRBD1, unconfirmable since there is no DNA. Germline-derived CDR1 and CDR2 are LNHNV and YYDKDF (reference sequence). This CDR3 is 13 amino acids long. The CDR3 here is CATSKGQGEKLFF. Full variable domain (outside the CDR3, taken from reference TRBV15 and TRBJ1-4): DAMVIQNPRYQVTQFGKPVTLSCSQTLNHNVMYWYQQKSSQAPKLLFHYYDKDFNNEADTPDNFQSRRPNTSFCFLDIRSPGLGDTAMYLCATSKGQGEKLFFGSGTQLSVL.

By frequency, this clonotype registers medium-sized. The rearrangement links TRBV30 to TRBJ1-6; lacking DNA, the TRBD1 call made by TCRdb goes unchecked. This CDR3 spans 13 amino acids. Germline V lookup: CDR1 GTSNPN, CDR2 SVGIG (reference sequence). The CDR3 spells CAWSTRQGSPLHF.

Its frequency marks this clonotype as medium-sized (0.01 to 0.1%). The chain recombines TRBV5-6 with TRBJ1-1; TCRdb's D call, TRBD1, is unchecked because there is no DNA. CDR1 SGHDT and CDR2 YYEEEE come from the germline V gene. The CDR3 covers 12 residues. CDR3 protein: CASGRGRTEAFF. Variable domain in full (rest from reference TRBV5-6 and TRBJ1-1): DAGVTQSPTHLIKTRGQQVTLRCSPKSGHDTVSWYQQALGQGPQFIFQYYEEEERQRGNFPDRFSGHQFPNYSSELNVNALLLGDSALYLCASGRGRTEAFFGQGTRLTVV.